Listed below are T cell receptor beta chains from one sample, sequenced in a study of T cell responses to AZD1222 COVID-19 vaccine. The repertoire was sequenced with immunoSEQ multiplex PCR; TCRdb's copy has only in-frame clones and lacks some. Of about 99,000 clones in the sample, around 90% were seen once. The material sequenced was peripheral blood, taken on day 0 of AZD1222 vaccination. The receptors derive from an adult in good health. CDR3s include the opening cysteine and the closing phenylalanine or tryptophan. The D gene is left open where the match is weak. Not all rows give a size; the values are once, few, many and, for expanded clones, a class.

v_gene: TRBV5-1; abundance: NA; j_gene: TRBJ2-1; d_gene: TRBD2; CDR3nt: TGCGCCAGCAGCCCGGCTATAGCGGGACCAAATGAGCAGTTCTTC; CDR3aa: CASSPAIAGPNEQFF
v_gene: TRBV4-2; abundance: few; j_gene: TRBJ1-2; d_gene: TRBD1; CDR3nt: TGTGCCAGCAGCTCTCCCGGGACAGGGGGCGACTATGGCTACACCTTC; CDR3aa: CASSSPGTGGDYGYTF
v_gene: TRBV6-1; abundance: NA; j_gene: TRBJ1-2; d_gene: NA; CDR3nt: TGTGCCAGCAGTGTAGGGCAGGGAACTGCAATGGGCTATGGCTACACCTTC; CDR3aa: CASSVGQGTAMGYGYTF
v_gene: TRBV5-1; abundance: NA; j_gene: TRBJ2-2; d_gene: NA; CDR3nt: TGCGCCAGCAGCTTGGATGTCAAGAACACCGGGGAGCTGTTTTTT; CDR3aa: CASSLDVKNTGELFF
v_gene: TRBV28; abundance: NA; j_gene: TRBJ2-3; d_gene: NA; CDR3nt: TGTGCCAGCAGCCCGGCGGGGGCCGGTCCTAGCACAGATACGCAGTATTTT; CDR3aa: CASSPAGAGPSTDTQYF
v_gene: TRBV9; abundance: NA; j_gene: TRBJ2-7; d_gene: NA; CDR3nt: TGTGCCAGCAGCGTAGGGGGGGCCAGATCCTACGAGCAGTACTTC; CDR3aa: CASSVGGARSYEQYF
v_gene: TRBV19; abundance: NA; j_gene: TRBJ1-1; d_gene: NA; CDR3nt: TGTGCCAGTAGTCCCGGAGGGACTGAAGCTTTCTTT; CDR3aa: CASSPGGTEAFF
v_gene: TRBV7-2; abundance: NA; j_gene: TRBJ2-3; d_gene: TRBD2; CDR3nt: TGTGCCAGCAGCCTCAGTAGCGGGAGGGCAGATACGCAGTATTTT; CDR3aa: CASSLSSGRADTQYF
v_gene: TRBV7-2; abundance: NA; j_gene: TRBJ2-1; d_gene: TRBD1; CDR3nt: TGTGCCAGCAGCTTTTGGGGACAGTCCCGTTTGTACAATGAGCAGTTCTTC; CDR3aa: CASSFWGQSRLYNEQFF
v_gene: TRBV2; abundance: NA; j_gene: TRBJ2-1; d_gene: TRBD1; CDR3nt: TGTGCCAGCAGTGAATCGGGACAGGAGCAGTTCTTC; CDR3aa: CASSESGQEQFF
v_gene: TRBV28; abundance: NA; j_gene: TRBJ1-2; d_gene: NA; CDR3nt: TGTGCCAGCAGTTTATACCGCTATGGCTACACCTTC; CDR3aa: CASSLYRYGYTF
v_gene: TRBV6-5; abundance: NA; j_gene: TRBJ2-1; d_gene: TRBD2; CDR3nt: TGTGCCAGCAGCCTAGCGGGAACATACAATGAGCAGTTCTTC; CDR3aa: CASSLAGTYNEQFF
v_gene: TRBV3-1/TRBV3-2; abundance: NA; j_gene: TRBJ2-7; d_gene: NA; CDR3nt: TGTGCCAGCAGCTCACCTCCAGGGGTCTACGAGCAGTACTTC; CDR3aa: CASSSPPGVYEQYF
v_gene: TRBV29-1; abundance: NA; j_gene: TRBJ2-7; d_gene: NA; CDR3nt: TGCAGCGTTGGGGGTGGTGGGAGCTACGAGCAGTACTTC; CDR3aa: CSVGGGGSYEQYF
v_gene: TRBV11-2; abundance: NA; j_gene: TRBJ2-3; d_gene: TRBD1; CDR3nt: TGTGCCAGCAGCCCCAGACTAGGGACAGGGGATACGCAGTATTTT; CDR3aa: CASSPRLGTGDTQYF
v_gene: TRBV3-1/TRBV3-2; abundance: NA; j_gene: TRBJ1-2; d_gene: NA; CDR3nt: TGTGCCAGCCGGGGGTTAGGCTATGGCTACACCTTC; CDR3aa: CASRGLGYGYTF
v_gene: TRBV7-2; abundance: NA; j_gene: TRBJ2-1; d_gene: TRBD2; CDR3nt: TGTGCCAGCAGCCGCCCCGGAGGACTAGCGGCGGTCAGTGAGCAGTTCTTC; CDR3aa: CASSRPGGLAAVSEQFF
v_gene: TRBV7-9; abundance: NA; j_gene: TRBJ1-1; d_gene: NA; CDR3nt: TGTGCCAGCAGCCCGGGGGTTGCGATGAACACTGAAGCTTTCTTT; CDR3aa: CASSPGVAMNTEAFF
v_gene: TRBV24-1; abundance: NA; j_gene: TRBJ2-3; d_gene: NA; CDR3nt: TGTGCCACCAGTGGTGGCACAGATACGCAGTATTTT; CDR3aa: CATSGGTDTQYF
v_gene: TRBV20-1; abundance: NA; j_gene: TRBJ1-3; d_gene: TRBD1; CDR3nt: TGCAGTGCTAGTGGGACAGGGGGCGGCAGCTCTGGAAACACCATATATTTT; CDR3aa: CSASGTGGGSSGNTIYF
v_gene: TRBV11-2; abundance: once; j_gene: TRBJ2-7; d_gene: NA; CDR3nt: TGTGCCAGCAGCTTTCTAGATGCAGGAGGGGTGAGGGAGCAGTACTTC; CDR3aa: CASSFLDAGGVREQYF
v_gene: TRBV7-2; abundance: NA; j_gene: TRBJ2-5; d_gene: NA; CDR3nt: TGTGCCAGCAGCTTAGCGGGGGGGCGAGAGACCCAGTACTTC; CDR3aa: CASSLAGGRETQYF